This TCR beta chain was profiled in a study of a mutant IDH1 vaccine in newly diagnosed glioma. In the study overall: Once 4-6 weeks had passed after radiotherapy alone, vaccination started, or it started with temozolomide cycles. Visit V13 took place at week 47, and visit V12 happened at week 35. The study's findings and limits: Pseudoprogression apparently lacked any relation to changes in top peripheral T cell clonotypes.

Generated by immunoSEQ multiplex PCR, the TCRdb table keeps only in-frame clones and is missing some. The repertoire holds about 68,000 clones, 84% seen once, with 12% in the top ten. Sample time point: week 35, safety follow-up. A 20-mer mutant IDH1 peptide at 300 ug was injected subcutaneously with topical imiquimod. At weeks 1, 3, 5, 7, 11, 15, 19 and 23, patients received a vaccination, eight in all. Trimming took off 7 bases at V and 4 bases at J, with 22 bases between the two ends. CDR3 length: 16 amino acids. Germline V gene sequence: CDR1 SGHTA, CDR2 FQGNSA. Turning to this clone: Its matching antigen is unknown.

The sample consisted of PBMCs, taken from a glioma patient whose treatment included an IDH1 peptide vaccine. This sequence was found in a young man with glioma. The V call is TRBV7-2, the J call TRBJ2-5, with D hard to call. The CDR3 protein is CASTNTRLRWTETQYF. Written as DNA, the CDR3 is TGTGCCAGCACTAACACACGCCTAAGGTGGACAGAGACCCAGTACTTC.